This T cell receptor beta chain was sequenced in a study of blood T cells in healthy people across ages. Then a second PCR, running about 7 to 11 cycles, was carried out with a sample-barcoded 5' primer and a J-beta primer mix. A single record per CDR3 protein comes from TCRdb applying MiXCR to the 5' RACE reads. The sample carries 1.5 million to 2 million distinct CDR3 sequences, around 36% recorded once. Material for sequencing was blood. The clonotype was recovered from a woman aged 30 to 39 in good health.

CDR3 bases: TGTGCCAGCAGCCCACCTTTCACCAGGGGGCTAGACACTGAAGCTTTCTTT. Translated: CASSPPFTRGLDTEAFF. The chain uses TRBV7-9 and TRBJ1-1; 8 bases align to TRBD1. Losses at the gene ends were 5 bases for V and 3 bases for J; bases not matched to a gene: 14. The CDR3 extends over 17 amino acids. Germline V gene data show CDR1 as SEHNR and CDR2 as FQNEAQ (reference sequence).